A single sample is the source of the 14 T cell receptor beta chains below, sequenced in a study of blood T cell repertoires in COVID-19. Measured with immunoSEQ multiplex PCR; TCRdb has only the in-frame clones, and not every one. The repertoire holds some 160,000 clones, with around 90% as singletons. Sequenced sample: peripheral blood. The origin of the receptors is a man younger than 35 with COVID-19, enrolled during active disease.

The CDR3 DNA follows: TGTGCCAGCAGGACCCGGACTAGCGCCATAAATGAGCAGTTCTTC. Amino acid sequence: CASRTRTSAINEQFF. The J gene is TRBJ2-1, the V gene TRBV27, with 9 bases fitting TRBD2. CDR3 size: 15 residues. V trimming: 6 bases; J trimming: 7 bases; junction bases outside the gene matches: 10. Germline values: CDR1 MNHEY, CDR2 SMNVEV (reference sequence).

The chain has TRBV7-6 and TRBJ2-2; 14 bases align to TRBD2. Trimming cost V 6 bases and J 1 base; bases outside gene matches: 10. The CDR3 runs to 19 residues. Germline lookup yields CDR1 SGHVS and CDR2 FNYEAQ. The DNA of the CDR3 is TGTGCCAGCAGGAGGGGCAGTGGACTAGCGGGAGGGAACACCGGGGAGCTGTTTTTT. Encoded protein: CASRRGSGLAGGNTGELFF.

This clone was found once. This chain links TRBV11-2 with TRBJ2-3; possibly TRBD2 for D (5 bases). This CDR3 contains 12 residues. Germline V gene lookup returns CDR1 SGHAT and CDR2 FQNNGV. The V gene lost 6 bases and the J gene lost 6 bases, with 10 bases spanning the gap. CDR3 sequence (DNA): TGTGCCAGCAGACCGTCGGGGGATACGCAGTATTTT. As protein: CASRPSGDTQYF. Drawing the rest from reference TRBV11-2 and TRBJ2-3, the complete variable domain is EAGVAQSPRYKIIEKRQSVAFWCNPISGHATLYWYQQILGQGPKLLIQFQNNGVVDDSQLPKDRFSAERLKGVDSTLKIQPAKLEDSAVYLCASRPSGDTQYFGPGTRLTVL.

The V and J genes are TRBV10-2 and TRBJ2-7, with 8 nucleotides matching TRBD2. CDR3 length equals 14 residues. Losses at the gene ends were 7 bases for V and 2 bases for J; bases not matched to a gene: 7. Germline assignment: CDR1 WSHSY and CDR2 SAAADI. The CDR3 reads CASTGAGVTYEQYF. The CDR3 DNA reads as TGCGCCAGCACGGGAGCGGGGGTGACCTACGAGCAGTACTTC.

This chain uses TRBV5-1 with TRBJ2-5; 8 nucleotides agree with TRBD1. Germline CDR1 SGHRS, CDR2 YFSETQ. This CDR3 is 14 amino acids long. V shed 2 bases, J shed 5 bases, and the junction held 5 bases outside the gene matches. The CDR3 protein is CASSFNRGEETQYF. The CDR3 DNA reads TGCGCCAGCAGCTTTAACAGGGGGGAGGAGACCCAGTACTTC.

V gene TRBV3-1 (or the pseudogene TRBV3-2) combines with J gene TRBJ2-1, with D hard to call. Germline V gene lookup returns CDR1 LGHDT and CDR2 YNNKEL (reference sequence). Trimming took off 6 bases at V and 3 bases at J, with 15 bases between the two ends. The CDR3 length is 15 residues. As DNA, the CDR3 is TGTGCCAGCAGTCAGAGACTGTCGGGCTACAATGAGCAGTTCTTC. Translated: CASSQRLSGYNEQFF.

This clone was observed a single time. The CDR3 loop reads CASRSGGLYNEQFF. The CDR3 DNA follows: TGTGCCAGCAGGTCGGGAGGCCTATACAATGAGCAGTTCTTC. The chain uses TRBV28 and TRBJ2-1, with TRBD2 identical over 7 bases. Germline V CDR1 and CDR2: MDHEN, SYDVKM. The CDR3 spans 14 residues. Germline trimming cut 6 bases from V and 4 bases from J; bases unmatched to any gene: 6.

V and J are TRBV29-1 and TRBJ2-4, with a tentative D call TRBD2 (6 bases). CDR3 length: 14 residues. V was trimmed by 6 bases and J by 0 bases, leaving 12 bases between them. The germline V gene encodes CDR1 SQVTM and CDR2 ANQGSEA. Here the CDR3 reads CSVAGILAKNIQYF. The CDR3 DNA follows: TGCAGCGTGGCGGGAATTTTAGCCAAAAACATTCAGTACTTC.

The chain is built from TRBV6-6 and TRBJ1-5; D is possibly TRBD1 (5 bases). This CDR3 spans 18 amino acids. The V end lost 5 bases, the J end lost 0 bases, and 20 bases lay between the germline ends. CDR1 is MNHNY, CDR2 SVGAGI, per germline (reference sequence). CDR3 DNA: TGTGCCAGCAGTCAACCTTCACAGGCCGTATATAGCAATCAGCCCCAGCATTTT. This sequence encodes CASSQPSQAVYSNQPQHF.

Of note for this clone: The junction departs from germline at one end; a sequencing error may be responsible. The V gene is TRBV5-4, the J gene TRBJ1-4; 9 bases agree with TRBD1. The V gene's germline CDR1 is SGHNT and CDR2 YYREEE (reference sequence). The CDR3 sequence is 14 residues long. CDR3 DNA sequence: TGTGCCAGCAGCCTACAGGGGGCGGGGGAAAAACTGCTTTTT. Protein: CASSLQGAGEKLLF.

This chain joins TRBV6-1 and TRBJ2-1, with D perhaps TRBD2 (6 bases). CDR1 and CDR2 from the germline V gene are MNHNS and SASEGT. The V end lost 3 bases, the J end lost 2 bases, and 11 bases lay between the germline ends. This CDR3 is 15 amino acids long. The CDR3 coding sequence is TGTGCCAGCAGTGACGGAGGGAGCGCCTACAATGAGCAGTTCTTC. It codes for CASSDGGSAYNEQFF.

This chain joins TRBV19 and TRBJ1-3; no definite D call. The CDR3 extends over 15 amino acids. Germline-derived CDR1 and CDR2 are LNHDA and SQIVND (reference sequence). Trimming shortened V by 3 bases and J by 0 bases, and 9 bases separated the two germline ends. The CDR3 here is CASSIPFRSGNTIYF. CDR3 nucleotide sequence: TGTGCCAGTAGTATCCCCTTTCGCTCTGGAAACACCATATATTTT.

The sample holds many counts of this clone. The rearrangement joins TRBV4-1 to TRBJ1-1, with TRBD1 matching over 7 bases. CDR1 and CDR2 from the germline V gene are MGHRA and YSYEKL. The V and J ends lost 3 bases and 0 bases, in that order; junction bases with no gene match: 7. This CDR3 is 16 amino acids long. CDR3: CASSQEQGQLNTEAFF. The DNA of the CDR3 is TGCGCCAGCAGCCAGGAACAGGGACAGCTGAACACTGAAGCTTTCTTT.

CDR3 sequence: CASSIGQGLYGYTF. The CDR3 DNA reads as TGCGCCAGCAGCATAGGACAGGGTTTGTATGGCTACACCTTC. The V gene is TRBV5-1, the J gene TRBJ1-2; 8 bases match TRBD1. The germline V gene has CDR1 SGHRS and CDR2 YFSETQ. The CDR3 has 14 residues. The junction had 7 bases not matched to a gene; V was cut back by 4 bases and J by 5 bases. Based on the CDR3 plus reference TRBV5-1 and TRBJ1-2, the full variable domain is KAGVTQTPRYLIKTRGQQVTLSCSPISGHRSVSWYQQTPGQGLQFLFEYFSETQRNKGNFPGRFSGRQFSNSRSEMNVSTLELGDSALYLCASSIGQGLYGYTFGSGTRLTVV.